This T cell receptor (beta chain) was sequenced during a study of human T cells and chemical hapten exposure. The overall study: Diphenylcyclopropenone, dosed weekly to the scalp, was given to patients throughout the roughly 22-week study.

Time point defined: patch test 1, 2 weeks after DPC sensitization. Treatment noted: therapeutic diphenylcyclopropenone sensitization with weekly scalp DPC. At every patch-test visit, blood was drawn before the patch test was applied. The CDR3 covers 15 residues. Germline CDR1 and CDR2: SEHNR and FQNEAQ (reference sequence). Unmatched junction bases numbered 1, after V lost 0 bases and J lost 6 bases. This clonotype was seen at least ten times. The library gave individual cDNA molecules unique molecular identifiers. Using its own MiXCR run on the RACE reads, TCRdb lists one record per CDR3 protein. The top ten hold 7.2% of the sample, which has over 11,000 distinct CDR3 sequences, roughly 17% seen once.

The chain employs TRBV7-9 and TRBJ2-1, with 11 bases that match TRBD2. The origin of this receptor is a woman aged 25-40 years with alopecia areata. Some clones in this sample may be carry-over from other donors' samples. Here the sequenced sample was whole blood, taken in connection with sensitization to the hapten diphenylcyclopropenone (DPC). Written as DNA, the CDR3 is TGTGCCAGCAGCTTAGCGACTAGCGGGGTCAATGAGCAGTTCTTC. This codes for CASSLATSGVNEQFF.